This TCR beta chain was documented in a study of blood T cells in healthy people across ages (dated by TCRdb to about 2015). The study in broad terms: Template switching captured roughly one uniquely barcoded TCR beta cDNA molecule per two T cells in model experiments. To track age-related changes in TCR beta repertoire diversity, the study relied on deep sequencing normalized with unique cDNA molecular identifiers. The donors were divided into four age groups: young (average roughly 17 years), middle-aged (approximately 39), aged (approximately 64) and long-lived (roughly 82). To avoid experimental bias, donors of different ages were spread randomly across the sequencing lanes. Using the same blood draw, the study looked at two additional independent replicas of 1 million unique cDNA reads for two donors, one aged 18 to 30 and the other aged 80 or older. General findings and caveats noted by the study authors: Because profiling used bulk unsorted PBMCs, naive and antigen-experienced compartments could not be compared conclusively. As age increased, observed TCR beta diversity per million T cells dropped in a roughly linear way, and a significant reduction was already evident by age about 36. Estimates of total diversity from one million sequenced T cells were regarded as lower bounds and underestimates. Compared with the aged group, the long-lived group had more naive CD4+ T cells, fewer expanded clones and increased TCR diversity, suggesting age selection. Donor CMV infection status was unknown, potentially confounding age-related changes in expanded clonotypes. A strong correlation was found between observed TCR beta diversity and the percentage of naive T cells measured by flow cytometry.

Library creation used 5' RACE. The sequencing machine was an Illumina HiSeq 2500. A second PCR of roughly 7 to 11 cycles was performed with a sample-barcoded 5' primer and a J-beta primer mix. A template-switch 5' adaptor carrying 12 random nucleotides introduced a unique molecular identifier onto each TCR beta cDNA molecule. Each sample yielded at least 2.5 million CDR3-containing paired-end reads. First-strand cDNA was synthesized from all RNA with the Mint cDNA synthesis kit, primed by a TRBC-specific oligonucleotide. Following uracil-DNA glycosylase treatment, all cDNA underwent a first 18-cycle PCR with the universal primers M1SS and BC2_uni_R. The study's processing was this. Normalization of each sample was performed by random selection of 1 million high-quality reads, each carrying a distinct molecular identifier. Instead of being binned into consensus sequences, reads that shared molecular identifiers were thrown out. MiTCR, set to a Q25 quality threshold and the strictest error-elimination algorithm, was used for CDR3 identification, clonotype clustering and error correction. Lower-bound total TCR beta diversity was estimated with a nonparametric unseen species model using Euler transformation. TCRdb itself trimmed the public reads at Q25 with fastp, ran MiXCR and retained productive beta chains. Rows matching on CDR3 protein sequence are summarized as one entry with the most common DNA and genes. These V and J calls originate from TCRdb's pipeline instead of the authors' own analysis. The sample table contains around 670,000 distinct CDR3 sequences; only one count was recorded for under 30% of them. Together, the top ten hold 15% to 19% of the sample.

Donors were 30 to 45 systemically healthy Caucasian individuals from Russia aged about 6 to 100 years. Roughly 11 milliliters of peripheral blood were drawn from each donor into EDTA-treated Vacutainer tubes. Ficoll-Paque density-gradient centrifugation was used to isolate PBMCs, with at least 7 million obtained per sample. Total RNA, at least 5 micrograms per sample, was extracted from PBMCs with Trizol reagent. The percentages of naive CD45RAhigh/CD27high T cells were determined by flow cytometry on a PBMC aliquot from every donor. This clonotype was seen a handful of times. Its binding antigen is unknown. Per-base qualities were not stored, and no clone one base away is much larger. The sample comprised blood. The TCR sequence derives from a woman aged 80 or older in good health.

The nucleotide sequence is given as TGCAGTGCGAGACGGCTAGCGGGGGGCACAGATACGCAGTATTTT. This sequence encodes CSARRLAGGTDTQYF. The rearranged chain carries TRBV20-1 and TRBJ2-3, with TRBD2 matching 10 junction bases. V ends up 6 bases short and J 1 base short, with an unmatched junction base count of 7. The CDR3 covers 15 residues, taking in both the cysteine and the phenylalanine. Only the CDR3 portion is preserved as DNA: 45 bases, with reading frame beginning at the first base. CDR1 and CDR2 are read off the germline V gene (reference sequence) as DFQATT and SNEGSKA.